Each of the 17 T cell receptor beta chains below was sequenced from the same sample in a study of patients and donors after allogeneic stem cell transplantation. One entry per CDR3 protein, called by TCRdb with MiXCR from the RT-PCR reads. The repertoire has fewer than 200,000 distinct CDR3 sequences, about 29% of them found once; the top ten carry 2.5% to 3.5%. The sequencing sample was made of blood, either unsorted or a sorted T cell fraction (not recorded which). The receptors shown here come from a human donor who was either an allogeneic HSCT recipient or a stem cell or donor lymphocyte infusion donor (not recorded which). It is not recorded whose cells these are; they may come from a transplant donor.

This clonotype was seen more than once but under ten times. In nucleotides, the CDR3 is TGTGCCAGCAGTGACAGGGTCGCCTACGAGCAGTACTTC. It is translated as CASSDRVAYEQYF. The rearrangement joins TRBV6-2 or TRBV6-3 to TRBJ2-7; 7 bases match TRBD1. The CDR3 loop spans 13 amino acids. Trimming removed 5 bases from V and 2 bases from J; junction bases left unmatched: 3. The germline V gene has CDR1 MNHEY and CDR2 SVGEGT.

The rearrangement links TRBV9 to TRBJ1-6; TRBD1 is a possible D gene (5 bases). CDR1 and CDR2 from the germline V gene are SGDLS and YYNGEE. V lost 0 bases and J 9 bases, leaving 7 bases between the germline ends. CDR3 size: 13 residues. The CDR3 region has the DNA TGTGCCAGCAGCGTAGAGGGGAGTTCACCCCTCCACTTT. Translating gives CASSVEGSSPLHF.

This clonotype has only a few counts. The chain is built from TRBV18 and TRBJ1-6, with no clear D. Germline CDR1 reads KGHSH; CDR2 reads LQKENI. The V and J ends lost 3 bases and 5 bases respectively, with 2 bases between them. The CDR3 is 12 residues long. The CDR3 here is CASSPDNSPLHF. The CDR3 DNA reads as TGTGCCAGCTCACCGGATAATTCACCCCTCCACTTT.

J is TRBJ2-3 and V is TRBV12-3 or TRBV12-4, with 8 bases that match TRBD2. Losses at the gene ends were 2 bases for V and 3 bases for J; bases not matched to a gene: 10. This CDR3 spans 17 amino acids. This CDR3 reads CASSLSPTSAPTDTQYF. The CDR3 DNA follows: TGTGCCAGCAGTTTATCCCCGACTAGCGCTCCGACAGATACGCAGTATTTT.

The V and J genes are TRBV5-1 and TRBJ2-7; no clear D gene. Per germline, CDR1 SGHRS and CDR2 YFSETQ. V was shortened by 3 bases and J by 0 bases, with 13 bases between the two germline ends. The CDR3 length is 15 residues. The CDR3 is CASSSDQAASYEQYF. CDR3 DNA sequence: TGCGCCAGCAGCTCTGACCAGGCGGCCTCCTACGAGCAGTACTTC. Drawing the rest from reference TRBV5-1 and TRBJ2-7, the complete variable domain is KAGVTQTPRYLIKTRGQQVTLSCSPISGHRSVSWYQQTPGQGLQFLFEYFSETQRNKGNFPGRFSGRQFSNSRSEMNVSTLELGDSALYLCASSSDQAASYEQYFGPGTRLTVT.

The rearrangement links TRBV5-1 to TRBJ1-3; D not resolved. V was trimmed by 2 bases and J by 3 bases, leaving 9 bases between them. Germline lookup yields CDR1 SGHRS and CDR2 YFSETQ. The CDR3 consists of 14 residues. CDR3 loop: CASSLQSSGNTIYF. The CDR3, as DNA: TGCGCCAGCAGCTTACAATCGAGTGGAAACACCATATATTTT.

This clonotype was counted many times. The chain carries TRBV7-2 and TRBJ1-2; no clear D. V gave up 0 bases and J gave up 11 bases, with 7 bases separating them. CDR3 length: 11 amino acids. The germline V gene encodes CDR1 SGHTA and CDR2 FQGNSA. In DNA, the CDR3 is TGTGCCAGCAGCTTAGCAAGGTTTTACACCTTC. Encoded protein: CASSLARFYTF.

This chain links TRBV4-3 with TRBJ2-3; TRBD2 aligns across 9 bases. Germline V CDR1 and CDR2: LGHNA, YSLEER. The CDR3 sequence is 17 residues long. The junction had 11 bases not matched to a gene; V was cut back by 3 bases and J by 4 bases. CDR3 in amino acids: CASSQVGISGRSDTQYF. The CDR3 coding sequence is TGCGCCAGCAGCCAGGTCGGGATAAGCGGGAGGTCAGATACGCAGTATTTT.

CDR3 coding DNA: TGTGCCAGCAGCATCTCCGGGACTAGCGGGGTATACAATGAGCAGTTCTTC. Translation: CASSISGTSGVYNEQFF. The chain employs TRBV7-9 and TRBJ2-1; 13 bases agree with TRBD2. The CDR3 runs to 17 residues. V shed 5 bases, J shed 4 bases, and the junction held 8 bases outside the gene matches. The germline gives CDR1 SEHNR, CDR2 FQNEAQ (reference sequence).

This clonotype appeared many times. The chain recombines TRBV5-1 with TRBJ1-1; 8 bases line up with TRBD1. V was pared by 3 bases and J by 2 bases, with 12 bases of the junction left unmatched. Germline CDR1 and CDR2: SGHRS and YFSETQ. The CDR3 is 17 amino acids. CDR3 amino acids: CASSYPGQAPSNTEAFF. The CDR3 DNA reads as TGCGCCAGCAGCTATCCGGGACAGGCCCCATCCAACACTGAAGCTTTCTTT. The whole variable domain, remainder taken from reference TRBV5-1 and TRBJ1-1, is KAGVTQTPRYLIKTRGQQVTLSCSPISGHRSVSWYQQTPGQGLQFLFEYFSETQRNKGNFPGRFSGRQFSNSRSEMNVSTLELGDSALYLCASSYPGQAPSNTEAFFGQGTRLTVV.

The gene calls are TRBV9 and TRBJ1-4; no firm D call. The CDR3 contains 13 residues. The V end lost 3 bases, the J end lost 8 bases, and 11 bases lay between the germline ends. Germline lookup yields CDR1 SGDLS and CDR2 YYNGEE. The DNA for the CDR3 is TGTGCCAGCAGCGCGGTTCCTGGGGAAAAACTGTTTTTT. Translation gives CASSAVPGEKLFF. The whole variable domain, filled in from reference TRBV9 and TRBJ1-4, reads DSGVTQTPKHLITATGQRVTLRCSPRSGDLSVYWYQQSLDQGLQFLIQYYNGEERAKGNILERFSAQQFPDLHSELNLSSLELGDSALYFCASSAVPGEKLFFGSGTQLSVL.

The V call is TRBV5-1, the J call TRBJ2-3; perhaps D is TRBD1 or TRBD2 (5 bases each). Germline assignment: CDR1 SGHRS and CDR2 YFSETQ. The length of the CDR3 is 12 residues. V lost 5 bases to trimming and J lost 6 bases, with 10 bases between them. CDR3 sequence reads: CASSSGGDTQYF. The CDR3 DNA reads TGCGCCAGCAGTTCTGGGGGTGATACGCAGTATTTT.

The CDR3 bases are TGTGCCAGCAGCTACCCCGGACAGTTCCTCTCTGGAAACACCATATATTTT. Amino acids: CASSYPGQFLSGNTIYF. The chain links TRBV7-2 to TRBJ1-3, with D possibly being TRBD1 (6 bases). Between the trimmed V and J ends, which lost 4 bases and 0 bases, there was a span of 16 bases. The CDR3 has 17 amino acids. The V gene's germline CDR1 is SGHTA and CDR2 FQGNSA. The complete variable domain, with remaining parts taken from reference TRBV7-2 and TRBJ1-3, reads GAGVSQSPSNKVTEKGKDVELRCDPISGHTALYWYRQSLGQGLEFLIYFQGNSAPDKSGLPSDRFSAERTGGSVSTLTIQRTQQEDSAVYLCASSYPGQFLSGNTIYFGEGSWLTVV.

The sample holds a few counts of this clonotype. This chain connects TRBV7-9 to TRBJ2-3; tentatively, D is TRBD2 (5 bases). This CDR3 spans 18 amino acids. The V gene lost 5 bases and the J gene lost 4 bases, with 25 bases spanning the gap. Germline V CDR1 and CDR2: SEHNR, FQNEAQ (reference sequence). The CDR3 coding sequence is TGTGCCAGCAGCCTTCTTGTATCTCGGGGTCTCCTCCCAGATACGCAGTATTTT. It yields the protein CASSLLVSRGLLPDTQYF.

This clonotype was counted at least ten times. The chain links TRBV24-1 to TRBJ2-7, with TRBD1 identical over 9 bases. V lost 3 bases and J lost 3; bases outside the gene matches: 5. This CDR3 comprises 15 residues. In germline, CDR1 is KGHDR, CDR2 SFDVKD. Here the CDR3 DNA reads TGTGCCACCAGTGATCCGGGACAGGGATTCTACGAGCAGTACTTC. Its translation is CATSDPGQGFYEQYF.

The chain is built from TRBV10-3 and TRBJ1-1; no clear D. The CDR3 runs 16 residues. V was trimmed by 6 bases and J by 0 bases, leaving 17 bases between them. Germline loops: CDR1 ENHRY, CDR2 SYGVKD. CDR3 sequence reads: CAISKAGGTVNTEAFF. The CDR3 DNA reads as TGTGCCATCAGCAAAGCCGGAGGTACGGTGAACACTGAAGCTTTCTTT.

This clonotype occurred a few times. The V gene is TRBV18, the J gene TRBJ2-2; possible D gene TRBD1, 6 bases. V was trimmed by 2 bases and J by 5 bases, leaving 12 bases between them. CDR1 is KGHSH and CDR2 is LQKENI in the germline V gene. This CDR3 has 15 amino acids. The chain's CDR3 is CASSPEDSNTGELFF. The CDR3 coding sequence is TGTGCCAGCTCACCAGAGGACAGTAATACCGGGGAGCTGTTTTTT. The whole variable domain, filled in from reference TRBV18 and TRBJ2-2, reads NAGVMQNPRHLVRRRGQEARLRCSPMKGHSHVYWYRQLPEEGLKFMVYLQKENIIDESGMPKERFSAEFPKEGPSILRIQQVVRGDSAAYFCASSPEDSNTGELFFGEGSRLTVL.